The clone carrying this T cell receptor beta chain was counted only a few times. Time point given: pre-sensitization, week 0. Treatment described: therapeutic diphenylcyclopropenone sensitization with weekly scalp DPC. The data stem from a study of human T cells and chemical hapten exposure. In germline, CDR1 is LGHNA, CDR2 YNFKEQ. Trimming stripped 4 bases from V and 4 bases from J, with 10 bases between. This CDR3 is 13 amino acids long. In TCRdb, the RACE reads were re-called with MiXCR into one record per CDR3 protein. The data contain about 260,000 distinct CDR3 sequences, approximately 8.4% of them singletons.

Here the sequenced sample was whole blood, taken in connection with sensitization to the hapten diphenylcyclopropenone (DPC). The receptor's source is a woman aged 35 to 49 with alopecia areata. Some clones in this sample may be carry-over from other donors' samples. The chain employs TRBV4-2 and TRBJ2-5; D remains unclear. CDR3 loop: CASSPGRRETQYF. In DNA, the CDR3 is TGTGCCAGCAGCCCAGGTCGAAGAGAGACCCAGTACTTC.